This TCR beta chain was recorded in a study of regulatory T cells in long-lasting Graves disease. Findings of the study overall: The number of shared public clonotypes was higher in persistent patients (more than 2,500) than new patients (about 910).

There are 13 residues in the CDR3. Germline V gene lookup returns CDR1 SGHTA and CDR2 FQGNSA. Trimming removed 0 bases at V and 3 bases at J, with 6 bases between. Concerning this clonotype itself: What it recognizes is unknown.

This sample's time point: persistent/refractory GD, antithyroid drugs over 5 years with positive TRAb. PBMC RNA served as the TCR library source. Sequencing libraries for TCR beta were prepared with iRepertoire HTBI primers and Arm-PCR of CDR3 regions. TCRdb reanalysed the multiplex PCR reads using MiXCR and keeps one entry per CDR3 protein. In the table there are fewer than 550,000 distinct CDR3 sequences, approximately 21% of which are singletons. The source material was peripheral blood mononuclear cells (PBMCs), sampled when the disease was refractory, from a patient treated with antithyroid drugs. V usage is TRBV7-2 and J usage is TRBJ2-7, with D hard to call. This TCR came from a female donor with Graves disease. The CDR3, as DNA: TGTGCCAGCAGCTTAGCCCTTCTCTACGAGCAGTACTTC. It encodes CASSLALLYEQYF.